The rows below give T cell receptor beta chains drawn from one sample of a study of blood T cell repertoires in COVID-19. Sequenced by immunoSEQ multiplex PCR; TCRdb stores in-frame clones only, minus some. Of 150,000 to 200,000 clones listed, about 88% are singletons. Sequences were obtained from peripheral blood. The receptors here all came from a human donor in a cohort sampled during active COVID-19. CDR3s include the opening cysteine and the closing phenylalanine or tryptophan. Each record gives: clone size, J gene, V gene, D gene, CDR3 protein, CDR3 DNA. The D gene is left open where the match is weak. A row's size may be missing; if present it is once, few, many or a size class.

few | TRBJ1-5 | TRBV19 | TRBD1 | CASSSFSGGTGFNQPQHF | TGTGCCAGTAGTAGTTTCAGCGGCGGGACAGGGTTCAATCAGCCCCAGCATTTT
- | TRBJ2-7 | TRBV7-2 | TRBD1 | CASSLAGQGIYEQYF | TGTGCCAGCAGCTTAGCGGGACAGGGCATCTACGAGCAGTACTTC
- | TRBJ1-3 | TRBV9 | - | CASSPGGLSGNTIYF | TGTGCCAGCAGCCCAGGTGGGTTATCTGGAAACACCATATATTTT
once | TRBJ1-4 | TRBV5-5 | TRBD1 | CASRTGVEYPSGREKLFF | TGTGCCAGCAGGACAGGGGTGGAATACCCATCAGGACGGGAAAAACTGTTTTTT
- | TRBJ2-7 | TRBV3-1/TRBV3-2 | TRBD2 | CASSHLAGGLSEQYF | TGTGCCAGCAGCCACCTAGCGGGGGGGCTCAGCGAGCAGTACTTC
once | TRBJ2-7 | TRBV18 | TRBD1 | CASSPRTGETYEQYF | TGTGCCAGCTCACCCCGGACAGGGGAGACCTACGAGCAGTACTTC
- | TRBJ2-1 | TRBV4-1 | - | CASSQDFRGYNEQFF | TGCGCCAGCAGCCAAGATTTCAGGGGATACAATGAGCAGTTCTTC
- | TRBJ1-2 | TRBV6-2/TRBV6-3 | - | CASSVESYGYTF | TGTGCCAGCAGCGTGGAGAGCTATGGCTACACCTTC
- | TRBJ2-7 | TRBV20-1 | - | CSASSGRPRQYF | TGCAGTGCTAGTAGCGGCCGACCGAGGCAGTACTTC
once | TRBJ2-5 | TRBV7-9 | - | CASSLMDRRGETQYF | TGTGCCAGCAGCTTAATGGACAGGAGGGGGGAGACCCAGTACTTC
- | TRBJ2-3 | TRBV18 | TRBD2 | CASSPSIYLAGGNTDTQYF | TGTGCCAGCTCACCCTCCATCTATCTAGCGGGGGGCAACACAGATACGCAGTATTTT
- | TRBJ1-2 | TRBV5-1 | - | CASSVDRIDGYTF | TGCGCCAGCAGCGTGGACAGAATCGACGGCTACACCTTC
- | TRBJ1-2 | TRBV7-2 | TRBD1 | CASSHRDREGGYTF | TGTGCCAGCAGCCACCGGGACAGGGAAGGTGGCTACACCTTC
- | TRBJ2-1 | TRBV12-3/TRBV12-4 | TRBD2 | CASRRLADNEQFF | TGTGCCAGCAGACGACTAGCGGACAATGAGCAGTTCTTC
few | TRBJ1-1 | TRBV5-4 | TRBD1 | CASSQTGGLNTEAFF | TGTGCCAGCAGCCAGACAGGGGGCTTGAACACTGAAGCTTTCTTT
- | TRBJ2-7 | TRBV6-2/TRBV6-3 | - | CASSYELGKEDDEQYF | TGTGCCAGCAGTTACGAGTTGGGTAAGGAGGACGACGAGCAGTACTTC
- | TRBJ2-5 | TRBV5-6 | TRBD1 | CASSGDRWLGQETQYF | TGTGCCAGCAGCGGGGACAGGTGGTTGGGACAAGAGACCCAGTACTTC
- | TRBJ2-5 | TRBV6-5 | - | CASLKAGSQETQYF | TGTGCCAGCCTGAAGGCAGGGTCTCAAGAGACCCAGTACTTC
- | TRBJ2-1 | TRBV19 | TRBD2 | CASSIRRGRVNEQFF | TGTGCCAGTAGTATTCGGCGGGGGAGGGTAAATGAGCAGTTCTTC
- | TRBJ2-1 | TRBV11-1 | TRBD1 | CASSQTGDNEQFF | TGTGCCAGCAGCCAGACAGGGGACAATGAGCAGTTCTTC
- | TRBJ2-7 | TRBV27 | TRBD2 | CASSPLAGGNYEQYF | TGTGCCAGCAGCCCCCTAGCGGGAGGAAACTACGAGCAGTACTTC
- | TRBJ2-2 | TRBV7-2 | TRBD1 | CASSPNQQGTGELFF | TGTGCCAGCAGCCCAAACCAACAGGGGACCGGGGAGCTGTTTTTT
once | TRBJ2-7 | TRBV3-1/TRBV3-2 | - | CASSRLWGGADEQYF | TGTGCCAGCAGCCGCCTTTGGGGGGGGGCCGACGAGCAGTACTTC
- | TRBJ1-4 | TRBV5-5 | - | CASSFRHLEKLFF | TGTGCCAGCAGCTTCCGACATCTTGAAAAACTGTTTTTT
- | TRBJ1-6 | TRBV4-2 | - | CASSQERGRTNSPLHF | TGTGCCAGCAGCCAAGAGCGGGGCCGGACTAATTCACCCCTCCACTTT
- | TRBJ2-7 | TRBV11-2 | - | CASSLDSQARPYEQYF | TGTGCCAGCAGCTTAGATAGTCAGGCCAGGCCCTACGAGCAGTACTTC
- | TRBJ1-2 | TRBV6-5 | TRBD1 | CASSEGARGYTF | TGTGCCAGCAGCGAGGGGGCGCGGGGCTACACCTTC
- | TRBJ1-2 | TRBV12-5 | - | CASGLVQGYGYTF | TGTGCTAGTGGTTTGGTCCAGGGGTATGGCTACACCTTC
- | TRBJ2-7 | TRBV18 | - | CASSPPVAGFHEQYF | TGTGCCAGCTCACCACCAGTTGCGGGGTTCCACGAGCAGTACTTC
- | TRBJ2-7 | TRBV7-2 | - | CASSLVTGAYEQYF | TGTGCCAGCAGCTTAGTAACGGGAGCCTACGAGCAGTACTTC
- | TRBJ1-2 | TRBV19 | - | CASSIGPMGLYGYTF | TGTGCCAGTAGTATAGGTCCGATGGGACTCTATGGCTACACCTTC
- | TRBJ2-1 | TRBV19 | TRBD2 | CASDYGTGGTSGSRYSYNEQFF | TGTGCCAGTGACTATGGGACAGGCGGGACTAGCGGGAGCCGGTACTCCTACAATGAGCAGTTCTTC
- | TRBJ1-1 | TRBV18 | TRBD1 | CASSPTGWNTEAFF | TGTGCCAGCTCACCGACAGGGTGGAACACTGAAGCTTTCTTT
- | TRBJ2-1 | TRBV4-1 | - | CASSQERGRVQFF | TGCGCCAGCAGCCAAGAGCGGGGGCGGGTGCAGTTCTTC
- | TRBJ1-2 | TRBV2 | TRBD1 | CASSERRDRSYTF | TGTGCCAGCAGTGAAAGGAGGGACAGAAGCTACACCTTC
- | TRBJ2-1 | TRBV5-1 | TRBD2 | CASSPLGSGGPYNEQFF | TGCGCCAGCAGCCCCCTTGGGTCGGGAGGGCCCTACAATGAGCAGTTCTTC
- | TRBJ2-7 | TRBV2 | TRBD1 | CASSEDPATGGEQYF | TGTGCCAGCAGTGAAGACCCGGCCACAGGGGGCGAGCAGTACTTC
- | TRBJ2-3 | TRBV9 | TRBD2 | CASSDSGRADTQYF | TGTGCCAGCAGCGATAGCGGGAGGGCAGATACGCAGTATTTT
- | TRBJ1-2 | TRBV5-1 | TRBD1 | CASSLGGTGSFGYTF | TGCGCCAGCAGCTTGGGAGGGACAGGGAGTTTTGGCTACACCTTC
- | TRBJ1-2 | TRBV7-9 | - | CASSVYNYGYTF | TGTGCCAGCAGCGTTTATAACTATGGCTACACCTTC
- | TRBJ2-1 | TRBV24-1 | TRBD2 | CATSDPSASGRAGFEQFF | TGTGCCACCAGTGACCCCTCGGCCAGCGGGAGGGCCGGATTTGAGCAGTTCTTC
- | TRBJ2-5 | TRBV7-2 | TRBD2 | CASSLAGGAGETQYF | TGTGCCAGCAGCTTAGCGGGAGGGGCGGGGGAGACCCAGTACTTC
- | TRBJ2-3 | TRBV9 | TRBD2 | CASSAGLAGGQGTDTQYF | TGTGCCAGCAGCGCGGGACTAGCGGGGGGGCAGGGCACAGATACGCAGTATTTT
- | TRBJ2-7 | TRBV7-2 | - | CASSFEGTGVYEQYF | TGTGCCAGCAGCTTCGAGGGCACCGGGGTCTACGAGCAGTACTTC
- | TRBJ2-5 | TRBV7-9 | TRBD1 | CASSPPGTGGMETQYF | TGTGCCAGCAGCCCCCCCGGGACAGGGGGCATGGAGACCCAGTACTTC
- | TRBJ1-1 | TRBV6-1 | - | CASSEEAFKGGGGDTEAFF | TGTGCCAGCAGTGAAGAAGCATTCAAGGGGGGGGGCGGCGACACTGAAGCTTTCTTT
- | TRBJ1-1 | TRBV14 | TRBD1 | CASSPFAQGADEAFF | TGTGCCAGCAGCCCGTTTGCACAGGGGGCGGATGAAGCTTTCTTT
- | TRBJ2-3 | TRBV5-1 | TRBD1 | CASSAPPGQMGSTDTQYF | TGCGCCAGCAGCGCACCACCGGGACAGATGGGGAGCACAGATACGCAGTATTTT
few | TRBJ2-6 | TRBV6-2/TRBV6-3 | - | CASSTRGTGANVLTF | TGTGCCAGCAGTACGAGGGGGACTGGGGCCAACGTCCTGACTTTC
- | TRBJ2-7 | TRBV5-1 | - | CASSLVPLPSSYEQYF | TGCGCCAGCAGCTTGGTACCGCTACCAAGCTCCTACGAGCAGTACTTC
- | TRBJ2-7 | TRBV6-2/TRBV6-3 | TRBD1 | CASSSGQGSYEQYF | TGTGCCAGCAGTTCTGGACAGGGGTCCTACGAGCAGTACTTC